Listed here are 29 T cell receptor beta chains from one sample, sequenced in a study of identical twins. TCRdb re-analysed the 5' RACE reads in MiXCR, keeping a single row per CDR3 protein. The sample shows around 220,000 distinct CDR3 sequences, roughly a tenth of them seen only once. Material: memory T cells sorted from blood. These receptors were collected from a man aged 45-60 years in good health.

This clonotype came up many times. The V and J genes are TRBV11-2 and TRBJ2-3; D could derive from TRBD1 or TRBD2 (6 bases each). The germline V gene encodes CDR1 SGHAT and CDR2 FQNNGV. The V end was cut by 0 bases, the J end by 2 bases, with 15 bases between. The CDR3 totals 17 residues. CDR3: CASSLDLGGFATDTQYF. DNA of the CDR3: TGTGCCAGCAGCTTAGATCTAGGGGGGTTCGCCACAGATACGCAGTATTTT.

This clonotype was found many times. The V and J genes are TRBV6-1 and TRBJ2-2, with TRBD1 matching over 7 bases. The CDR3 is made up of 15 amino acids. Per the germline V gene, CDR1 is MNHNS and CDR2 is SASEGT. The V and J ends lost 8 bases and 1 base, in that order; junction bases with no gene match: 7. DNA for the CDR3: TGTGCCAGCGCAAGGGACAGACGGAACACCGGGGAGCTGTTTTTT. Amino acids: CASARDRRNTGELFF.

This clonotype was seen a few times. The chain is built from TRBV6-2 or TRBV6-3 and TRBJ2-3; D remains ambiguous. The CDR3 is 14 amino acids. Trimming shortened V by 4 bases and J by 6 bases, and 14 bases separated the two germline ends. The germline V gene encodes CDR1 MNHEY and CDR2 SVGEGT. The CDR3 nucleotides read TGTGCCAGCAGTTGGCGCCGGACGACGGATACGCAGTATTTT. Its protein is CASSWRRTTDTQYF.

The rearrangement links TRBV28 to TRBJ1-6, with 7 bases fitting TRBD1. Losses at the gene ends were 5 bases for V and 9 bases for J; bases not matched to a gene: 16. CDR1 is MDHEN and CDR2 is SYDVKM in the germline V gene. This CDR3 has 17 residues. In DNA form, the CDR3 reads TGTGCCAGCAGTCCGAGACAATCCGGGACAGCTTTTTCACCCCTCCACTTT. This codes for CASSPRQSGTAFSPLHF. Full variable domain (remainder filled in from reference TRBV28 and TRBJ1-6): DVKVTQSSRYLVKRTGEKVFLECVQDMDHENMFWYRQDPGLGLRLIYFSYDVKMKEKGDIPEGYSVSREKKERFSLILESASTNQTSMYLCASSPRQSGTAFSPLHFGNGTRLTVT.

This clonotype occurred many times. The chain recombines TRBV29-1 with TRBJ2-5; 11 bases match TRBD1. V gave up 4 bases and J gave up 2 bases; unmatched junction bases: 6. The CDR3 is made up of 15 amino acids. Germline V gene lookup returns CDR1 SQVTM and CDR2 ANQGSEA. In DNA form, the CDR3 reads TGCAGCGTTGGGAAAGGGACAGGGGGTCAAGAGACCCAGTACTTC. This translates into CSVGKGTGGQETQYF.

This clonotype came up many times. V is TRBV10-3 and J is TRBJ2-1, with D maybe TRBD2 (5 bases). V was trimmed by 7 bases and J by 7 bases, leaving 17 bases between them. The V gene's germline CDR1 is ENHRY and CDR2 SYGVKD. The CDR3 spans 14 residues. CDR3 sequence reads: CAIKRGLDGNEQFF. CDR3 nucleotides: TGTGCCATCAAAAGAGGACTGGACGGGAATGAGCAGTTCTTC.

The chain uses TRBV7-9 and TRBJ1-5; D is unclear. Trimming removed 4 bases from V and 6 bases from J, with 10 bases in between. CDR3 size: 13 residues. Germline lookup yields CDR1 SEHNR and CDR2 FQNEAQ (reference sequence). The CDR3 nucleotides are TGTGCCAGCAGCTCGACCGCGACTCAGCCCCAGCATTTT. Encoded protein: CASSSTATQPQHF.

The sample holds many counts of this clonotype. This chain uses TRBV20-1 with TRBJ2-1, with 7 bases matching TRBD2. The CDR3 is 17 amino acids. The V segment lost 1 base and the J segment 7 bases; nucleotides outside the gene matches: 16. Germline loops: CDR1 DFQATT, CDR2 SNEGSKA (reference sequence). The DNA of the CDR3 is TGCAGTGCTAGAGTAGCGGGTCCGGGGACTCTAGGTAATGAGCAGTTCTTC. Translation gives CSARVAGPGTLGNEQFF.

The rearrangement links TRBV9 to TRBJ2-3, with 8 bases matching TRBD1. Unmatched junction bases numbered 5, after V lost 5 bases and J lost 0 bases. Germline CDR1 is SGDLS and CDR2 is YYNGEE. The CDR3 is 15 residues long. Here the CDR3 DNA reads TGTGCCAGCAGACAGGGACAGGAGAGCACAGATACGCAGTATTTT. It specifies CASRQGQESTDTQYF.

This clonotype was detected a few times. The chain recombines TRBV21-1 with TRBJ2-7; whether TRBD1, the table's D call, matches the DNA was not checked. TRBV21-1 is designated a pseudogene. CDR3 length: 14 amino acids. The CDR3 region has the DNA TGTGCCAGCAGCTCCCGGGGGGCTATGGTCGGGCAGTACTTC. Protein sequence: CASSSRGAMVGQYF.

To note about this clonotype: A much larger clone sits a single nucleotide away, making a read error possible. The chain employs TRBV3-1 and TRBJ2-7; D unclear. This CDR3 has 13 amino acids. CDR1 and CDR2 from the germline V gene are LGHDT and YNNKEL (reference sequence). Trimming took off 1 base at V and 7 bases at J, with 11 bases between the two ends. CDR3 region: CASSQGSLWEQYF. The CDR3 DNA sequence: TGTGCCAGCAGCCAAGGGAGCCTTTGGGAGCAGTACTTC.

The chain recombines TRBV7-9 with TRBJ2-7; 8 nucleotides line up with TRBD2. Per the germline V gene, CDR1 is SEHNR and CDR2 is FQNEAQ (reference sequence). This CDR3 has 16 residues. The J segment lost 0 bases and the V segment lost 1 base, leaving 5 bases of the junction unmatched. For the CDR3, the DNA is TGTGCCAGCAGCTTAGGCCTTAGCGGGAACTCCTACGAGCAGTACTTC. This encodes CASSLGLSGNSYEQYF.

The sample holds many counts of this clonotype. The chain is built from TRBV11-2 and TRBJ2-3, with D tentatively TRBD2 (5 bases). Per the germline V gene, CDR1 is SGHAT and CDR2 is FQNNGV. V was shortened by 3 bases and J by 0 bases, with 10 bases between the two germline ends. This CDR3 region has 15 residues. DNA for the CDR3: TGTGCCAGCAGCTTCGCGGGCAGAAGCACAGATACGCAGTATTTT. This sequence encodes CASSFAGRSTDTQYF.

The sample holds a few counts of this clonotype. CDR3 residues: CASSLETGSPDTQYF. The CDR3 region has the DNA TGTGCCAGCAGTTTAGAGACAGGGAGCCCAGATACGCAGTATTTT. The chain has TRBV28 and TRBJ2-3, with 7 bases identical to TRBD1. V was pared by 2 bases and J by 4 bases, with 6 bases of the junction left unmatched. The CDR3 length is 15 residues. Germline V gives CDR1 MDHEN, CDR2 SYDVKM.

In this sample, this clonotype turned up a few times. The CDR3 spells CASSLPMGKTQYF. The CDR3 nucleotides are TGTGCCAGCAGCCTCCCTATGGGAAAGACCCAGTACTTC. The genes are TRBV7-2 and TRBJ2-5; D remains unclear. CDR1 and CDR2 from the germline V gene are SGHTA and FQGNSA. Trimming pared 5 bases from V and 6 bases from J, leaving 13 bases between. The CDR3 loop spans 13 amino acids.

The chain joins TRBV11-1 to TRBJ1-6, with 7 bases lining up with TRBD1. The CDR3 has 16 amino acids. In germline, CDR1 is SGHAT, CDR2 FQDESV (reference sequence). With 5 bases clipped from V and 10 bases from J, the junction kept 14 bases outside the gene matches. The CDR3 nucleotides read TGTGCCAGCAGCCAAAACAGGGGAGCCCTTGGATCACCCCTCCACTTT. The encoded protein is CASSQNRGALGSPLHF.

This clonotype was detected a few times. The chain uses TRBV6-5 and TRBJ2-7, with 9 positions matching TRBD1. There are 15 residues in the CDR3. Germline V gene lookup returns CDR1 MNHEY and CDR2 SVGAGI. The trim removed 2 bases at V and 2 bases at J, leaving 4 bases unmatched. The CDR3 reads CASSYGGQGTYEQYF. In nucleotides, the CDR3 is TGTGCCAGCAGTTACGGTGGACAGGGGACCTACGAGCAGTACTTC.

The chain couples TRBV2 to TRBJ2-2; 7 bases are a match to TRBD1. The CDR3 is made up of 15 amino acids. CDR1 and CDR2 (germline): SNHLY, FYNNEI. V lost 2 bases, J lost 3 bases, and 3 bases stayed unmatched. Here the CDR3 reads CASSERGRHTGELFF. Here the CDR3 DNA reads TGTGCCAGCAGTGAAAGGGGGCGGCACACCGGGGAGCTGTTTTTT.

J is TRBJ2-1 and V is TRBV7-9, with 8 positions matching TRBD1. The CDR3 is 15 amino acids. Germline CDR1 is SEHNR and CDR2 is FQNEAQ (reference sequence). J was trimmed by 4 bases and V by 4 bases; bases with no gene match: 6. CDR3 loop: CASSSDRVAYNEQFF. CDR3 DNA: TGTGCCAGCAGCTCGGACAGGGTCGCTTACAATGAGCAGTTCTTC.

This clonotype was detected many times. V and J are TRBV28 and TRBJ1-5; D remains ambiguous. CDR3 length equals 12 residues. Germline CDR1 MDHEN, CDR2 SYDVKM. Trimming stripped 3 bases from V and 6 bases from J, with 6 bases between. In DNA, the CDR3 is TGTGCCAGCAGTTTCTCGGGTCAGCCCCAGCATTTT. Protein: CASSFSGQPQHF.

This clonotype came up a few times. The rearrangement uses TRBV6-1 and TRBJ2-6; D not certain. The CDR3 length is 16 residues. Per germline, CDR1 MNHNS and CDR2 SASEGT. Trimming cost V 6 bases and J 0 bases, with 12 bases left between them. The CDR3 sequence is CASRTTPNSGANVLTF. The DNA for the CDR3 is TGTGCCAGCAGGACGACGCCCAACTCTGGGGCCAACGTCCTGACTTTC.

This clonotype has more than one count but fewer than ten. In DNA form, the CDR3 reads TGTGCCAGCAGGCAAATTACAGGGCCATACACCATATATTTT. Protein product: CASRQITGPYTIYF. The chain recombines TRBV12-3 or TRBV12-4 with TRBJ1-3; maybe TRBD1 (6 bases). This CDR3 is 14 amino acids long. The V gene lost 6 bases and the J gene lost 8 bases, with 17 bases spanning the gap.

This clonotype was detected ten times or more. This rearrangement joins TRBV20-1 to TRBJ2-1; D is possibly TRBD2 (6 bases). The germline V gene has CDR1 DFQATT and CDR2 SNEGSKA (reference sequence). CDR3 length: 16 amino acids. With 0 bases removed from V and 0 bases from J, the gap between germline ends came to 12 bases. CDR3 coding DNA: TGCAGTGCTAGAGATTTTCGGGGGAGCTCCTACAATGAGCAGTTCTTC. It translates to CSARDFRGSSYNEQFF.

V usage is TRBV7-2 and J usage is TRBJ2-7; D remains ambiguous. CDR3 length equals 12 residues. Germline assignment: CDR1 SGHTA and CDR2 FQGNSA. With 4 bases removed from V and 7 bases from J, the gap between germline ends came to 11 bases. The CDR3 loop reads CASSSTLGEQYF. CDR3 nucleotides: TGTGCCAGCAGCTCGACCCTTGGAGAGCAGTACTTC.

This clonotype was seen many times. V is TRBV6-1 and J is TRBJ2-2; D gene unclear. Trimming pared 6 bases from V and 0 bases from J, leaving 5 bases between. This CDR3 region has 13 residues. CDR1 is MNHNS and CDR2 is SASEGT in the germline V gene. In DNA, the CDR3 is TGTGCCAGCAGACCGCCGAACACCGGGGAGCTGTTTTTT. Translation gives CASRPPNTGELFF.

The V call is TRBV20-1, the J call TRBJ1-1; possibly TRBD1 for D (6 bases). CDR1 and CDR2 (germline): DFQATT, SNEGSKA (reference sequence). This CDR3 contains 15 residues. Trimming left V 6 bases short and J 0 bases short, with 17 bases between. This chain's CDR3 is CSAGRTESMNTEAFF. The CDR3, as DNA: TGCAGTGCCGGCAGGACAGAATCGATGAACACTGAAGCTTTCTTT.

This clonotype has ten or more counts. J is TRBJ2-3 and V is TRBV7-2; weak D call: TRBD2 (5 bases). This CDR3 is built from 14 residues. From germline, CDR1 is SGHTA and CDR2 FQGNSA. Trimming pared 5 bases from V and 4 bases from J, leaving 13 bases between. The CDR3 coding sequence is TGTGCCAGCAGCCCCAGGTGGACTTCAGATACGCAGTATTTT. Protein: CASSPRWTSDTQYF.

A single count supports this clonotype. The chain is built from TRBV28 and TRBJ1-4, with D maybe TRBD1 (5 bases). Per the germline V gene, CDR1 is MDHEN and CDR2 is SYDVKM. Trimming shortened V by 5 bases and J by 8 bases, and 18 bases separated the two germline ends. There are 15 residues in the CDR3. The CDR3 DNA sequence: TGTGCCAGCAGTCCCCCGGGACTGAGACGGGAAAAACTGTTTTTT. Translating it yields CASSPPGLRREKLFF. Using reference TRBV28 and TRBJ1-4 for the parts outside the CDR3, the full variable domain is DVKVTQSSRYLVKRTGEKVFLECVQDMDHENMFWYRQDPGLGLRLIYFSYDVKMKEKGDIPEGYSVSREKKERFSLILESASTNQTSMYLCASSPPGLRREKLFFGSGTQLSVL.

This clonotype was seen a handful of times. This CDR3 reads CASSLGHDQPQHF. The DNA for the CDR3 is TGTGCCAGCAGCTTGGGGCACGATCAGCCCCAGCATTTT. The gene calls are TRBV11-2 and TRBJ1-5, with a possible D match to TRBD1 (5 bases). This CDR3 spans 13 amino acids. The V end lost 3 bases, the J end lost 5 bases, and 8 bases lay between the germline ends. Germline V CDR1 and CDR2: SGHAT, FQNNGV.